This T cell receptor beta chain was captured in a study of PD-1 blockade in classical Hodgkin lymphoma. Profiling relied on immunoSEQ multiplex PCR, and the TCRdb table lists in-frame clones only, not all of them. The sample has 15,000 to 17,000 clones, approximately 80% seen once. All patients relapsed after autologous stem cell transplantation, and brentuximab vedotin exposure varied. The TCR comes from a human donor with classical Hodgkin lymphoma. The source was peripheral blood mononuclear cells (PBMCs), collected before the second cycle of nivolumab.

The CDR3 sequence is CASSDQGLGRGPGGRAQYF. The CDR3 DNA sequence: TGTGCCAGCAGTGACCAGGGGCTCGGTCGGGGGCCGGGGGGAAGGGCGCAGTATTTT. The chain uses TRBV2 and TRBJ2-3, with a tentative D call TRBD2 (7 bases). Trimming removed 3 bases from V and 10 bases from J, with 32 bases in between. The CDR3 contains 19 residues. The V gene's germline CDR1 is SNHLY and CDR2 FYNNEI. The full variable domain, with the rest looked up from reference TRBV2 and TRBJ2-3, is EPEVTQTPSHQVTQMGQEVILRCVPISNHLYFYWYRQILGQKVEFLVSFYNNEISEKSEIFDDQFSVERPDGSNFTLKIRSTKLEDSAMYFCASSDQGLGRGPGGRAQYFGPGTRLTVL.